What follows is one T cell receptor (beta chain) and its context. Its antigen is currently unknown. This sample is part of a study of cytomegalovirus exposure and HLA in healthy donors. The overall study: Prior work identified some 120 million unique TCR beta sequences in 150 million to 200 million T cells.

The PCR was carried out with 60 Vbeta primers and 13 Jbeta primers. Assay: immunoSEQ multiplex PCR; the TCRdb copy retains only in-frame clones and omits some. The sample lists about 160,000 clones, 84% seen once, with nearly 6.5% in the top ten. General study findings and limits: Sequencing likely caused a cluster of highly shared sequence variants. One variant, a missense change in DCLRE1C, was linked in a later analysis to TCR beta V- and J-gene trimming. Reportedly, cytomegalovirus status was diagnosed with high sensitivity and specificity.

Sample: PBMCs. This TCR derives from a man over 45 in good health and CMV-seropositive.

The CDR3 DNA sequence: TGTGCCATCAGTACAGGGGGGAGCACAGATACGCAGTATTTT. It encodes CAISTGGSTDTQYF. The V gene is TRBV10-3, the J gene TRBJ2-3, with TRBD1 identical over 8 bases. This CDR3 contains 14 residues. V shed 5 bases and J 0 bases; nucleotides not matched to a gene: 1. Germline values: CDR1 ENHRY, CDR2 SYGVKD.